The 20 T cell receptor beta chains below were found in one sample sequenced in a study of CD8 T cells in ankylosing spondylitis (dated by TCRdb to about 2017). No antigen has been identified for these receptors. Preparation of the library involved 5' RACE. TCRdb shows the sequencer as Illumina HiSeq 2500. The public reads were reprocessed in TCRdb via fastp at Q25 and MiXCR, keeping in-frame beta chains. Each entry merges the rows of one CDR3 protein and shows their most common DNA and genes. For this sample there are more than 250,000 distinct CDR3 sequences; less than 10% appear just once. The ten largest clones add up to more than 14% of the sample. Here is what the overall study found, with its caveats: Blood from ankylosing spondylitis patients appeared to be characterized by a TCR beta motif composed of several highly homologous amino acid variants.

Source material: blood, either unsorted or a sorted T cell fraction (not recorded which). Receptors were obtained from a male donor with ankylosing spondylitis.

This clonotype was detected only a few times. The J gene is TRBJ2-7, the V gene TRBV21-1. TRBV21-1 is flagged as a pseudogene. CDR3 length: 16 amino acids. CDR3 nucleotides: TGTGCCAGCAGCCCTCAGAAGGTCAGAGGCGTGCACGAGCAGTACTTC. Translated, it gives CASSPQKVRGVHEQYF.

This clonotype has ten or more counts. The gene calls are TRBV5-1 and TRBJ2-2, with 7 bases fitting TRBD1. The CDR3 has 15 residues. Germline CDR1 reads SGHRS; CDR2 reads YFSETQ. The V segment lost 3 bases and the J segment 5 bases; nucleotides outside the gene matches: 7. In DNA, the CDR3 is TGCGCCAGCAGCTACAGACAGGGTGGAACCGGGGAGCTGTTTTTT. This codes for CASSYRQGGTGELFF.

This clonotype was counted a few times. V is TRBV11-2 and J is TRBJ2-5, with TRBD1 matching 7 bases. Germline V gene sequence: CDR1 SGHAT, CDR2 FQNNGV. The CDR3 spans 15 residues. The V and J ends lost 6 bases and 2 bases, in that order; junction bases with no gene match: 9. The CDR3 region is CASSRSGQTQETQYF. CDR3 DNA: TGTGCCAGCAGTCGGTCGGGACAGACACAAGAGACCCAGTACTTC.

The sample holds many counts of this clonotype. The rearrangement joins TRBV29-1 to TRBJ2-1, with 11 bases identical to TRBD2. Looked up from germline, CDR1 is SQVTM and CDR2 is ANQGSEA. This CDR3 region has 14 residues. After removal of 4 bases from V and 4 bases from J, the junction contained 3 bases not matched to a gene. The CDR3 protein is CSVGGLAEYNEQFF. CDR3 sequence (DNA): TGCAGCGTTGGGGGACTAGCGGAGTACAATGAGCAGTTCTTC.

CDR3 region: CASSSGQALLGEQYF. The CDR3 DNA reads as TGTGCCAGCAGTTCTGGACAGGCCCTTTTGGGCGAGCAGTACTTC. The chain has TRBV12-3 or TRBV12-4 and TRBJ2-7, with TRBD1 identical over 7 bases. V lost 4 bases to trimming and J lost 6 bases; unmatched junction nucleotides: 12. The CDR3 runs to 15 residues.

This clonotype was counted many times. The rearrangement uses TRBV6-6 and TRBJ2-5; 7 nucleotides agree with TRBD1. The CDR3 has 13 amino acids. Germline CDR1 MNHNY, CDR2 SVGAGI (reference sequence). V shed 6 bases, J shed 2 bases, and the junction held 3 bases outside the gene matches. The CDR3 region has the DNA TGTGCCAGCAGGCGACAGGGACAAGAGACCCAGTACTTC. This encodes CASRRQGQETQYF.

This clonotype was seen at least ten times. One end of the junction fails to match germline, which may point to a read error. This chain uses TRBV5-1 with TRBJ2-2, with D possibly matching TRBD1 (6 bases). Germline V gene lookup returns CDR1 SGHRS and CDR2 YFSETQ. The CDR3 has 14 amino acids. DNA for the CDR3: TGTGCCAGCAGTTTAGGGGGTAACACCGGGGAGCTGTTTTTT. It translates to CASSLGGNTGELFF.

This chain connects TRBV5-1 to TRBJ2-2; D is ambiguous. This CDR3 spans 15 amino acids. Germline V CDR1 and CDR2: SGHRS, YFSETQ. Trimming left V 0 bases short and J 7 bases short, with 13 bases between. This CDR3 is CASSLESRVGGELFF. The CDR3 bases are TGCGCCAGCAGCTTGGAGTCCCGGGTAGGCGGGGAGCTGTTTTTT.

This chain joins TRBV6-2 or TRBV6-3 and TRBJ1-1, with unresolved D. This CDR3 has 12 residues. The germline CDR1 and CDR2 sequences are MNHEY and SVGEGT. V gave up 8 bases and J gave up 6 bases, with 13 bases separating them. The CDR3 loop reads CASRSTRPEAFF. The DNA for the CDR3 is TGTGCCAGCCGGTCTACCAGGCCTGAAGCTTTCTTT.

This sequence joins TRBV4-1 and TRBJ2-5, with a weak D call TRBD2 (6 bases). The CDR3 covers 16 residues. V was trimmed by 1 base and J by 2 bases, leaving 14 bases between them. CDR1 and CDR2 (germline): MGHRA, YSYEKL. The CDR3 nucleotides are TGCGCCAGCAGCCAAGGTCCACTAGCTTTTCAAGAGACCCAGTACTTC. Translating it yields CASSQGPLAFQETQYF.

This clonotype came up many times. The chain has TRBV6-1 and TRBJ2-6; TRBD1 matches 7 bases. From germline, CDR1 is MNHNS and CDR2 SASEGT. V lost 6 bases and J lost 1; bases outside the gene matches: 3. This CDR3 region has 15 residues. The CDR3 DNA sequence: TGTGCCAGCAGAACACAGGGGTCTGGGGCCAACGTCCTGACTTTC. Amino acids: CASRTQGSGANVLTF.

This clonotype has at least ten counts. CDR3 sequence (DNA): TGTGCCAGCAGTTTTGACAGACAAGAGACCCAGTACTTC. Its protein product is CASSFDRQETQYF. The gene calls are TRBV7-9 and TRBJ2-5; D is perhaps TRBD1 (5 bases). Trimming took off 6 bases at V and 2 bases at J, with 10 bases between the two ends. There are 13 residues in the CDR3. Per germline, CDR1 SEHNR and CDR2 FQNEAQ (reference sequence). Full variable domain (remainder filled in from reference TRBV7-9 and TRBJ2-5): DTGVSQNPRHKITKRGQNVTFRCDPISEHNRLYWYRQTLGQGPEFLTYFQNEAQLEKSRLLSDRFSAERPKGSFSTLEIQRTEQGDSAMYLCASSFDRQETQYFGPGTRLLVL.

A few counts support this clonotype. The chain employs TRBV14 and TRBJ1-1; perhaps TRBD1 as D (5 bases). This CDR3 is 13 amino acids long. V lost 4 bases, J lost 6 bases, and 12 bases lay in between. CDR1 and CDR2 (germline): SGHDN, FVKESK. The CDR3, as DNA: TGTGCCAGCAGCCCCGGGGGAAGCGCTGAAGCTTTCTTT. Protein product: CASSPGGSAEAFF.

Turning to this clonotype: The conserved phenylalanine or tryptophan is not found at the CDR3 terminus, so this likely reflects a read error. The V gene is TRBV7-9, the J gene TRBJ1-1, with D maybe TRBD1 (6 bases). CDR1 is SEHNR and CDR2 is FQNEAQ in the germline V gene (reference sequence). CDR3 length equals 14 residues. V was shortened by 2 bases and J by 4 bases, with 11 bases between the two germline ends. The CDR3 DNA follows: TGTGCCAGCAGCTTAACAGGGAGGGGCACTGAAGCTTTCCTT. Translated, it gives CASSLTGRGTEAFL.

Many counts were recorded for this clonotype. V is TRBV5-1 and J is TRBJ2-1; D is possibly TRBD1 (6 bases). Germline CDR1 is SGHRS and CDR2 is YFSETQ. V was pared by 0 bases and J by 6 bases, with 13 bases between. This CDR3 has 15 residues. The CDR3 coding sequence is TGCGCCAGCAGCTTGGACCTGGGGGCTATCAATGAGCAGTTCTTC. It specifies CASSLDLGAINEQFF. The full variable domain, with the rest looked up from reference TRBV5-1 and TRBJ2-1, is KAGVTQTPRYLIKTRGQQVTLSCSPISGHRSVSWYQQTPGQGLQFLFEYFSETQRNKGNFPGRFSGRQFSNSRSEMNVSTLELGDSALYLCASSLDLGAINEQFFGPGTRLTVL.

This clonotype was detected many times. This chain connects TRBV7-6 to TRBJ2-7, with D unresolved. The germline V gene encodes CDR1 SGHVS and CDR2 FNYEAQ. CDR3 length: 15 amino acids. With 2 bases removed from V and 4 bases from J, the gap between germline ends came to 15 bases. The CDR3 coding sequence is TGTGCCAGCAGCTTACAGGCCGGGTTTAGGTACGAGCAGTACTTC. Amino acid sequence: CASSLQAGFRYEQYF.

This clonotype showed up just a few times. The chain has TRBV11-1 and TRBJ2-7; D possibly corresponds to TRBD2 (8 bases). V lost 5 bases to trimming and J lost 4 bases, with 27 bases between them. This CDR3 is 18 amino acids long. CDR1 and CDR2 (germline): SGHAT, FQDESV (reference sequence). The CDR3 sequence: CASSPKYGGGTDLYEQYF. The CDR3 DNA follows: TGTGCCAGCAGCCCAAAATACGGCGGGGGGACAGACCTATACGAGCAGTACTTC.

The V call is TRBV6-2 or TRBV6-3, the J call TRBJ2-5; 10 bases are a match to TRBD2. Trimming took 4 bases from V and 0 from J; bases not matched to a gene: 8. Germline lookup yields CDR1 MNHEY and CDR2 SVGEGT. The CDR3 is made up of 17 amino acids. CDR3 in amino acids: CASSSALLAGDQETQYF. The CDR3 DNA sequence: TGTGCCAGCAGTTCGGCACTCCTAGCGGGAGACCAAGAGACCCAGTACTTC.

This clonotype has a single count. This rearrangement joins TRBV13 to TRBJ2-5; D is perhaps TRBD1 (7 bases). The CDR3 has 13 residues. V was trimmed by 5 bases and J by 6 bases, leaving 13 bases between them. The germline V gene has CDR1 PRHDT and CDR2 FYEKMQ (reference sequence). The DNA of the CDR3 is TGTGCCAGCAGCCCCCCAGGGGGGAAGACCCAGTACTTC. This codes for CASSPPGGKTQYF.

The chain joins TRBV6-2 or TRBV6-3 to TRBJ2-1, with D tentatively TRBD1 (5 bases). Germline V lookup: CDR1 MNHEY, CDR2 SVGEGT. The CDR3 sequence is 15 residues long. V shed 5 bases and J shed 2 bases, with 13 bases lying between them. DNA for the CDR3: TGTGCCAGCAGTAGGCTAAGGGGAACCTACAATGAGCAGTTCTTC. Protein: CASSRLRGTYNEQFF.